The 24 T cell receptor beta chains presented below share a single source sample, sequenced in a study of blood T cell repertoires in COVID-19. TCRdb's copy holds only in-frame clones and misses some; the assay was immunoSEQ multiplex PCR. This table holds approximately 130,000 clones, under 90% found once. The specimen sequenced was peripheral blood. The receptors originated from a man in his fifties or sixties with acute or convalescent COVID-19.

The chain joins TRBV5-1 to TRBJ1-5, with TRBD1 matching 9 bases. This CDR3 region has 15 residues. The ends lost 3 bases at V and 5 bases at J; junction bases unmatched: 6. Looked up from germline, CDR1 is SGHRS and CDR2 is YFSETQ. The CDR3 nucleotides are TGCGCCAGCAGCTCACAGGGGGCGCGGGATCAGCCCCAGCATTTT. Protein product: CASSSQGARDQPQHF.

The chain combines TRBV28 with TRBJ2-7; 9 nucleotides align to TRBD1. Germline CDR1 reads MDHEN; CDR2 reads SYDVKM. This CDR3 is 14 amino acids long. The ends lost 7 bases at V and 4 bases at J; junction bases unmatched: 8. The CDR3 region is CASKRDRESYEQYF. The CDR3 DNA follows: TGTGCCAGCAAGAGGGACAGGGAAAGTTACGAGCAGTACTTC.

The V and J genes are TRBV6-6 and TRBJ1-5; a weak D match, TRBD1 (5 bases). CDR3 length: 14 amino acids. V dropped 11 bases and J dropped 5 bases, with 19 bases sitting between them. Germline V CDR1 and CDR2: MNHNY, SVGAGI (reference sequence). The CDR3 loop reads CAAGRGSRDQPQHF. Written as DNA, the CDR3 is TGTGCCGCGGGGCGGGGGAGCAGGGATCAGCCCCAGCATTTT.

The rearrangement links TRBV6-5 to TRBJ2-3, with no clear D. Germline V gene sequence: CDR1 MNHEY, CDR2 SVGAGI. V lost 2 bases and J lost 5, with 11 bases in between. The CDR3 spans 14 residues. The CDR3 here is CASSYGLRRDTQYF. For the CDR3, the DNA is TGTGCCAGCAGTTACGGTCTGCGGCGAGATACGCAGTATTTT.

The chain combines TRBV6-5 with TRBJ2-2; TRBD2 matches 7 bases. Trimming at V came to 0 bases and at J to 7 bases, leaving 8 bases not matched to a gene. The CDR3 contains 16 residues. Looked up from germline, CDR1 is MNHEY and CDR2 is SVGAGI. CDR3 amino acids: CASSYSWAGEGGELFF. The CDR3 DNA reads as TGTGCCAGCAGTTACTCCTGGGCGGGAGAGGGCGGGGAGCTGTTTTTT.

This clone was recorded a few times. The J gene is TRBJ2-2, the V gene TRBV14; the D gene is possibly TRBD2 (5 bases). The V and J ends lost 5 bases and 6 bases respectively, with 10 bases between them. CDR1 and CDR2 from the germline V gene are SGHDN and FVKESK. This CDR3 region has 13 residues. CDR3 protein: CASSVTSPGELFF. The CDR3 DNA sequence: TGTGCCAGCAGCGTTACTAGTCCCGGGGAGCTGTTTTTT.

The rearrangement uses TRBV29-1 and TRBJ2-7; D unclear. Trimming removed 5 bases at V and 2 bases at J, with 7 bases between. The CDR3 is made up of 11 amino acids. The germline CDR1 and CDR2 sequences are SQVTM and ANQGSEA. This CDR3 reads CSVPGTYEQYF. The DNA for the CDR3 is TGCAGCGTTCCAGGTACCTACGAGCAGTACTTC.

The V call is TRBV6-5, the J call TRBJ2-1, with 8 nucleotides matching TRBD2. V lost 8 bases, J lost 8 bases, and 11 bases stayed unmatched. Looked up from germline, CDR1 is MNHEY and CDR2 is SVGAGI. CDR3 length: 14 amino acids. The chain's CDR3 is CASAWGLGGDEQFF. The CDR3 coding sequence is TGTGCCAGCGCTTGGGGACTAGGAGGCGATGAGCAGTTCTTC.

V is TRBV11-2 and J is TRBJ1-6; TRBD1 might be the D (5 bases). Trimming took 0 bases from V and 7 from J, leaving 13 bases between them. The CDR3 sequence is 16 residues long. CDR1 is SGHAT, CDR2 FQNNGV, per germline. CDR3 protein: CASSLEARVWNSPLHF. For the CDR3, the DNA is TGTGCCAGCAGCTTAGAGGCCAGGGTATGGAATTCACCCCTCCACTTT.

In its sample, this clone was seen a few times. The CDR3 sequence: CASSFPGGYEQYF. The CDR3 DNA follows: TGTGCCAGCAGCTTCCCAGGGGGCTACGAGCAGTACTTC. The V and J genes are TRBV7-2 and TRBJ2-7; TRBD1 aligns across 7 bases. This CDR3 region has 13 residues. The junction had 2 bases not matched to a gene; V was cut back by 3 bases and J by 3 bases. CDR1 is SGHTA and CDR2 is FQGNSA in the germline V gene. Full variable domain (missing parts from reference TRBV7-2 and TRBJ2-7): GAGVSQSPSNKVTEKGKDVELRCDPISGHTALYWYRQSLGQGLEFLIYFQGNSAPDKSGLPSDRFSAERTGGSVSTLTIQRTQQEDSAVYLCASSFPGGYEQYFGPGTRLTVT.

The table lists this clone with a few counts. This sequence joins TRBV10-2 and TRBJ2-1, with 7 bases fitting TRBD1. The J segment lost 2 bases and the V segment lost 5 bases, leaving 6 bases of the junction unmatched. This CDR3 region has 15 residues. Germline V gene data show CDR1 as WSHSY and CDR2 as SAAADI. The CDR3 bases are TGCGCCAGCAGTCTAACAGGGGAACCCTACAATGAGCAGTTCTTC. Its translation: CASSLTGEPYNEQFF.

The chain couples TRBV4-1 to TRBJ2-7, with 12 bases identical to TRBD1. Germline V gives CDR1 MGHRA, CDR2 YSYEKL. This CDR3 is built from 18 residues. The J segment lost 4 bases and the V segment lost 1 base, leaving 11 bases of the junction unmatched. The CDR3 DNA is TGCGCCAGCAGCCAAGCCCCGGGACAGGGGGCATTCTTTTACGAGCAGTACTTC. Its translation: CASSQAPGQGAFFYEQYF.

The rearrangement links TRBV6-2 or TRBV6-3 to TRBJ2-3; weak D call: TRBD2 (6 bases). Per germline, CDR1 MNHEY and CDR2 SVGEGT. This CDR3 spans 17 amino acids. V was trimmed by 6 bases and J by 2 bases, leaving 21 bases between them. This chain's CDR3 is CASSRRLDDLHTDTQYF. The CDR3 DNA reads TGTGCCAGCAGCCGTAGACTAGACGACTTACACACAGATACGCAGTATTTT.

The chain links TRBV11-2 to TRBJ2-4, with 9 bases aligning to TRBD1. Germline V CDR1 and CDR2: SGHAT, FQNNGV. Losses at the gene ends were 6 bases for V and 6 bases for J; bases not matched to a gene: 9. CDR3 length: 15 amino acids. CDR3 DNA: TGTGCCAGCAGTCAGACAGGGGGGCAGGGAAACATTCAGTACTTC. Amino acid sequence: CASSQTGGQGNIQYF.

The chain combines TRBV6-5 with TRBJ2-7; 9 nucleotides match TRBD1. The germline CDR1 and CDR2 sequences are MNHEY and SVGAGI. With 10 bases clipped from V and 5 bases from J, the junction kept 9 bases outside the gene matches. CDR3 length equals 13 residues. The DNA of the CDR3 is TGTGCCATCACCGGGACAGGGCTCCACGAGCAGTACTTC. Amino acids: CAITGTGLHEQYF.

The chain uses TRBV7-3 and TRBJ2-7; TRBD2 matches at 7 bases. Germline V gene lookup returns CDR1 SGHTA and CDR2 FQGTGA. The junction had 8 bases not matched to a gene; V was cut back by 1 base and J by 5 bases. CDR3 length equals 15 residues. The CDR3 reads CASSLKAGPPNEQYF. CDR3 DNA sequence: TGTGCCAGCAGCTTAAAAGCGGGACCTCCTAACGAGCAGTACTTC.

The chain's CDR3 is CASSYSLAEGSSYEQYF. The CDR3, as DNA: TGTGCCAGCAGTTACTCATTAGCGGAGGGGAGCTCCTACGAGCAGTACTTC. The V call is TRBV6-2 or TRBV6-3, the J call TRBJ2-7; possible D gene TRBD2, 6 bases. CDR3 length equals 17 residues. Deletions cut 0 bases from V and 0 bases from J, with 15 bases between. Germline assignment: CDR1 MNHEY and CDR2 SVGEGT.

This clone was seen more than once but under ten times. This chain uses TRBV5-1 with TRBJ2-2; possibly TRBD1 for D (5 bases). V lost 1 base and J lost 0, with 13 bases in between. Germline CDR1 and CDR2: SGHRS and YFSETQ. The CDR3 is made up of 17 amino acids. The CDR3: CASSLSVAGTNTGELFF. In DNA form, the CDR3 reads TGCGCCAGCAGCTTGAGTGTGGCAGGGACGAACACCGGGGAGCTGTTTTTT.

The chain couples TRBV5-5 to TRBJ1-5; 8 positions agree with TRBD1. The CDR3 is made up of 16 amino acids. After removal of 4 bases from V and 0 bases from J, the junction contained 6 bases not matched to a gene. In germline, CDR1 is SGHKS, CDR2 YYEKEE (reference sequence). The CDR3 loop reads CASSTTGDFSNQPQHF. The CDR3 DNA is TGTGCCAGCAGCACGACAGGGGACTTTAGCAATCAGCCCCAGCATTTT.

The chain combines TRBV28 with TRBJ2-3, with 10 bases matching TRBD1. Germline assignment: CDR1 MDHEN and CDR2 SYDVKM. The CDR3 is 16 residues long. Trimming cost V 5 bases and J 1 base; bases outside gene matches: 6. The CDR3 bases are TGTGCCAGCAGTCCAAGGACAGGGGGGGGCACAGATACGCAGTATTTT. This sequence encodes CASSPRTGGGTDTQYF.

The chain carries TRBV13 and TRBJ2-7; a weak D match, TRBD2 (6 bases). Germline V gene data show CDR1 as PRHDT and CDR2 as FYEKMQ (reference sequence). This CDR3 region has 13 residues. V was shortened by 6 bases and J by 6 bases, with 15 bases between the two germline ends. CDR3 region: CASSRGGAFEQYF. In DNA form, the CDR3 reads TGTGCCAGCAGTCGGGGAGGCGCCTTCGAGCAGTACTTC.

The chain joins TRBV10-2 to TRBJ2-7; 8 bases map to TRBD2. The CDR3 has 15 residues. Germline V gene data show CDR1 as WSHSY and CDR2 as SAAADI. The V segment lost 6 bases and the J segment 5 bases; nucleotides outside the gene matches: 12. CDR3 region: CASRNGRGGWDEQYF. CDR3 in DNA: TGCGCCAGCAGGAACGGGAGGGGAGGATGGGACGAGCAGTACTTC.

The chain is built from TRBV7-9 and TRBJ1-2; D gene unclear. The CDR3 has 14 residues. Germline V gene sequence: CDR1 SEHNR, CDR2 FQNEAQ (reference sequence). The ends were cut back, 5 bases at V and 6 bases at J, with 16 bases in the middle. CDR3 sequence (DNA): TGTGCCAGCAGCCCAGCGGGGAATTTACATGGCTACACCTTC. It specifies CASSPAGNLHGYTF.

In its sample, this clone was seen a few times. The V gene is TRBV2, the J gene TRBJ2-4; 7 nucleotides agree with TRBD2. V lost 5 bases and J lost 1; bases outside the gene matches: 5. Germline V lookup: CDR1 SNHLY, CDR2 FYNNEI. This CDR3 comprises 15 residues. This chain's CDR3 is CASSFSGTAKNIQYF. DNA for the CDR3: TGTGCCAGCAGTTTCAGCGGGACGGCCAAAAACATTCAGTACTTC. Combining the CDR3 with reference TRBV2 and TRBJ2-4 gives the whole variable domain EPEVTQTPSHQVTQMGQEVILRCVPISNHLYFYWYRQILGQKVEFLVSFYNNEISEKSEIFDDQFSVERPDGSNFTLKIRSTKLEDSAMYFCASSFSGTAKNIQYFGAGTRLSVL.